This TCR beta chain derives from a study of cytomegalovirus exposure and HLA in healthy donors. Overall study: From about 180 million T cells, an earlier analysis saw 120 million or so unique TCR beta sequences.

As regards this clone: Its antigen is undetermined.

The CDR3 is 14 amino acids. Germline CDR1 LGHNA, CDR2 YSLEER. V dropped 0 bases and J dropped 7 bases, with 10 bases sitting between them. Findings and caveats of the study: Association of 17,000 or so TCR beta sequences with HLA alleles was found at 0.05 false discovery rate in a later analysis.

60 Vbeta and 13 Jbeta primers were used in PCR. Clones were read by immunoSEQ multiplex PCR, and TCRdb kept only the in-frame ones, dropping some. The data contain about 130,000 clones, under 80% of them singletons. What was sequenced was PBMCs. This receptor was identified in a woman aged 55-70 years in good health and CMV-seropositive. V is TRBV4-3 and J is TRBJ1-5; D is ambiguous. CDR3 region: CASSQEAAEQPQHF. The DNA for the CDR3 is TGCGCCAGCAGCCAAGAGGCCGCGGAACAGCCCCAGCATTTT.